This entry lists 17 T cell receptor beta chains sequenced from one sample in a study of liver allograft versus peripheral blood T cells. In the study overall: In transplanted livers, T cell receptor repertoires were compared with those found in the recipients' peripheral blood.

MiXCR, applied by TCRdb to the reads, yields one record per CDR3 protein. The sample carries over 15,000 distinct CDR3 sequences, approximately 20% recorded once. The receptors derive from a human patient who had a liver transplant. Some of the T cells may derive from the graft donor.

The chain has TRBV20-1 and TRBJ2-7, with 8 positions matching TRBD1. The ends lost 6 bases at V and 4 bases at J; junction bases unmatched: 8. The V gene's germline CDR1 is DFQATT and CDR2 SNEGSKA (reference sequence). CDR3 length: 13 residues. The CDR3 nucleotides read TGCAGTGCGGGTCAGGACAGGGATTACGAGCAGTACTTC. Protein product: CSAGQDRDYEQYF.

This clonotype was seen ten or more times. The V gene is TRBV18, the J gene TRBJ1-4; weak D call: TRBD1 (6 bases). The germline gives CDR1 KGHSH, CDR2 LQKENI. Trimming took off 4 bases at V and 6 bases at J, with 15 bases between the two ends. The CDR3 spans 15 residues. The CDR3 DNA reads TGTGCCAGCTCACAATACCGGGACACCTATGAAAAACTGTTTTTT. It specifies CASSQYRDTYEKLFF.

This clonotype came up a few times. The chain combines TRBV10-3 with TRBJ1-2, with D unresolved. CDR3 length: 13 residues. The germline V gene encodes CDR1 ENHRY and CDR2 SYGVKD. Between the trimmed V and J ends, which lost 3 bases and 0 bases, there was a span of 5 bases. In DNA, the CDR3 is TGTGCCATCAGTGAAGGTACTAACTATGGCTACACCTTC. Protein product: CAISEGTNYGYTF.

The sample holds a few counts of this clonotype. The rearrangement links TRBV15 to TRBJ1-5; 7 positions agree with TRBD1. V lost 4 bases, J lost 5 bases, and 8 bases stayed unmatched. This CDR3 region has 15 residues. Germline V gives CDR1 LNHNV, CDR2 YYDKDF (reference sequence). In DNA, the CDR3 is TGTGCCACCAGCAAAGCAGGGGGTCGGGATCAGCCCCAGCATTTT. Amino acid sequence: CATSKAGGRDQPQHF.

This clonotype has a count of ten or more. The V call is TRBV18, the J call TRBJ1-2; 8 bases align to TRBD1. V lost 0 bases to trimming and J lost 2 bases; unmatched junction nucleotides: 11. CDR3 length: 18 amino acids. In germline, CDR1 is KGHSH, CDR2 LQKENI. CDR3 sequence: CASSPPVISGGDNYGYTF. DNA for the CDR3: TGTGCCAGCTCACCACCGGTTATTTCAGGGGGCGACAACTATGGCTACACCTTC.

This clonotype was observed at least ten times. The chain uses TRBV19 and TRBJ1-1; no clear D. CDR3 size: 13 residues. V lost 6 bases and J lost 4, with 12 bases in between. The germline gives CDR1 LNHDA, CDR2 SQIVND (reference sequence). CDR3 DNA sequence: TGTGCCAGTAGCGGGCCTCGGTTCACTGAAGCTTTCTTT. Translation: CASSGPRFTEAFF.

The V call is TRBV27, the J call TRBJ1-5; 10 nucleotides line up with TRBD1. Per the germline V gene, CDR1 is MNHEY and CDR2 is SMNVEV (reference sequence). V was pared by 2 bases and J by 6 bases, with 7 bases of the junction left unmatched. The CDR3 extends over 16 amino acids. The CDR3 here is CASSLRGDRGSQPQHF. Here the CDR3 DNA reads TGTGCCAGCAGTTTAAGAGGGGACAGGGGTAGTCAGCCCCAGCATTTT.

V usage is TRBV28 and J usage is TRBJ1-1, with no clear D. The CDR3 is made up of 16 amino acids. V dropped 7 bases and J dropped 1 base, with 19 bases sitting between them. Germline CDR1 and CDR2: MDHEN and SYDVKM. In nucleotides, the CDR3 is TGTGCCAGCAACACCCGAAGGAAGGGCGCGAACACTGAAGCTTTCTTT. It specifies CASNTRRKGANTEAFF. The whole variable domain, filled in from reference TRBV28 and TRBJ1-1, reads DVKVTQSSRYLVKRTGEKVFLECVQDMDHENMFWYRQDPGLGLRLIYFSYDVKMKEKGDIPEGYSVSREKKERFSLILESASTNQTSMYLCASNTRRKGANTEAFFGQGTRLTVV.

In this sample, this clonotype turned up many times. The CDR3 is CATSTSGASSSYNEQFF. In nucleotides, the CDR3 is TGTGCCACGAGTACTTCCGGGGCCTCGAGCTCCTACAATGAGCAGTTCTTC. This chain connects TRBV24-1 to TRBJ2-1; the D gene could be TRBD1 or TRBD2 (5 bases each). CDR1 is KGHDR, CDR2 SFDVKD, per germline. Trimming pared 10 bases from V and 0 bases from J, leaving 21 bases between. The CDR3 has 17 residues.

Many counts were recorded for this clonotype. J is TRBJ2-1 and V is TRBV29-1; 7 nucleotides match TRBD2. With V trimmed by 4 bases and J by 0 bases, 3 bases remained unmatched. Germline CDR1 and CDR2: SQVTM and ANQGSEA. The CDR3 loop spans 14 amino acids. CDR3 sequence: CSVAGGSSYNEQFF. The DNA of the CDR3 is TGCAGCGTTGCTGGCGGGAGCTCCTACAATGAGCAGTTCTTC.

Concerning this clonotype itself: One end of the junction does not line up with germline, which may come from a read error. The J gene is TRBJ2-3, the V gene TRBV7-2; 8 positions agree with TRBD2. This CDR3 is 14 amino acids long. CDR1 is SGHTA, CDR2 FQGNSA, per germline. The CDR3 DNA is TGTGCCAACAGCCCCTTGCGGGGGGCGGATACGCAGTATTTT. Translating it yields CANSPLRGADTQYF.

This clonotype was observed a handful of times. The V call is TRBV7-9, the J call TRBJ1-4; 8 positions agree with TRBD1. The V gene's germline CDR1 is SEHNR and CDR2 FQNEAQ (reference sequence). Losses at the gene ends were 4 bases for V and 4 bases for J; bases not matched to a gene: 5. The CDR3 contains 15 residues. The CDR3 sequence is CASSWRDRSNEKLFF. DNA of the CDR3: TGTGCCAGCAGCTGGAGGGACAGGAGTAATGAAAAACTGTTTTTT.

The sample holds a few counts of this clonotype. This rearrangement joins TRBV6-1 to TRBJ1-3; weak D call: TRBD1 (5 bases). Between the trimmed V and J ends, which lost 5 bases and 0 bases, there was a span of 17 bases. CDR3 size: 17 residues. The germline V gene has CDR1 MNHNS and CDR2 SASEGT. CDR3 nucleotides: TGTGCCAGCAGTTTGACAGTTCCACTTCTCTCTGGAAACACCATATATTTT. Its translation: CASSLTVPLLSGNTIYF.

This clonotype was detected ten times or more. The CDR3 here is CASSIEPGLSYEQYF. The CDR3 region has the DNA TGTGCCAGCAGTATCGAACCGGGACTCTCCTACGAGCAGTACTTC. The chain recombines TRBV7-2 with TRBJ2-7; tentatively, D is TRBD2 (6 bases). V lost 6 bases to trimming and J lost 0 bases, with 15 bases between them. This CDR3 comprises 15 residues. Germline CDR1 SGHTA, CDR2 FQGNSA.

This clonotype occurred many times. The CDR3 DNA reads as TGTGCCAGCAGTTCGGACAGGGCGGGAGCCGGGGAGCTGTTTTTT. Translated: CASSSDRAGAGELFF. The chain couples TRBV13 to TRBJ2-2; D is possibly TRBD1 (8 bases). Per germline, CDR1 PRHDT and CDR2 FYEKMQ (reference sequence). CDR3 size: 15 residues. The V and J ends lost 6 bases and 6 bases respectively, with 17 bases between them.

Within the sample, this clonotype is medium-sized. V gene TRBV18 combines with J gene TRBJ2-1; D perhaps matches TRBD1 (6 bases). With 4 bases removed from V and 5 bases from J, the gap between germline ends came to 9 bases. Looked up from germline, CDR1 is KGHSH and CDR2 is LQKENI. The CDR3 runs to 13 residues. CDR3 amino acids: CASSQWTDNEQFF. DNA for the CDR3: TGTGCCAGCTCACAGTGGACAGACAATGAGCAGTTCTTC. The whole variable domain, remainder taken from reference TRBV18 and TRBJ2-1, is NAGVMQNPRHLVRRRGQEARLRCSPMKGHSHVYWYRQLPEEGLKFMVYLQKENIIDESGMPKERFSAEFPKEGPSILRIQQVVRGDSAAYFCASSQWTDNEQFFGPGTRLTVL.

The rearrangement uses TRBV20-1 and TRBJ2-1; D call uncertain. Germline CDR1 and CDR2: DFQATT and SNEGSKA (reference sequence). This CDR3 comprises 13 residues. Trimming cost V 6 bases and J 7 bases, with 16 bases left between them. The CDR3 loop reads CSARLGPSNEQFF. The CDR3 DNA reads TGCAGTGCAAGACTTGGGCCGAGTAATGAGCAGTTCTTC.